This entry features one T cell receptor (beta chain) sequence. Its antigen is as yet unknown. There are 15 residues in the CDR3. Germline V gene sequence: CDR1 SGHNT, CDR2 YYREEE (reference sequence). Trimming removed 4 bases from V and 0 bases from J, with 14 bases in between. The data are from a study of cytomegalovirus exposure and HLA in healthy donors. Points from the study as a whole: Versus the approximately 700-donor mean, an Asian-associated ancestry cluster reportedly showed fewer N-insertions in a later analysis. Investigators reported 150 to 200 TCR beta chains as tied to cytomegalovirus. Only CMV serostatus was available as immune exposure information.

Each of the donors was a healthy bone marrow donor. Primers for the PCR totalled 60 Vbeta and 13 Jbeta. The table came from immunoSEQ multiplex PCR; TCRdb's copy has only in-frame clones and leaves some out. This sample has about 110,000 clones, with 82% found just once. The V call is TRBV5-4, the J call TRBJ2-7; D gene ambiguous. The sample was PBMCs. The origin of this receptor is a man younger than 40 in good health and CMV-seropositive. The CDR3 sequence: CASSLRGSYSYEQYF. CDR3 DNA sequence: TGTGCCAGCAGCCTCCGCGGCAGCTACTCCTACGAGCAGTACTTC.